Presented here are 29 T cell receptor beta chains from one specimen sequenced in a study of blood T cell repertoires in COVID-19. Using immunoSEQ multiplex PCR, the repertoire was profiled, and TCRdb retains in-frame clones only, with some absent. This table has 150,000 to 200,000 clones, about 85% appearing once. Sequenced sample: peripheral blood. Receptors were obtained from a human donor with acute or convalescent COVID-19. The donor label of this sample is uncertain.

This chain uses TRBV7-2 with TRBJ1-6; D gene unclear. The CDR3 runs 16 residues. Germline-derived CDR1 and CDR2 are SGHTA and FQGNSA. The V end was cut by 5 bases, the J end by 6 bases, with 17 bases between. DNA of the CDR3: TGTGCCAGCAGCCTCCGCCAGTCATTCTTTAATTCACCCCTCCACTTT. Its protein product is CASSLRQSFFNSPLHF.

The rearrangement uses TRBV18 and TRBJ2-3, with D tentatively TRBD2 (5 bases). V lost 2 bases, J lost 6 bases, and 12 bases lay in between. Per the germline V gene, CDR1 is KGHSH and CDR2 is LQKENI. The CDR3 has 14 residues. CDR3 protein: CASSPIGVMDTQYF. The CDR3 nucleotides are TGTGCCAGCTCACCAATCGGGGTGATGGATACGCAGTATTTT. Filled out from reference TRBV18 and TRBJ2-3, the complete variable domain reads NAGVMQNPRHLVRRRGQEARLRCSPMKGHSHVYWYRQLPEEGLKFMVYLQKENIIDESGMPKERFSAEFPKEGPSILRIQQVVRGDSAAYFCASSPIGVMDTQYFGPGTRLTVL.

The V call is TRBV24-1, the J call TRBJ1-2, with D unresolved. Germline loops: CDR1 KGHDR, CDR2 SFDVKD. Trimming pared 9 bases from V and 6 bases from J, leaving 16 bases between. The CDR3 has 13 amino acids. CDR3 protein: CATGEESKDGYTF. The CDR3 DNA reads TGTGCCACCGGAGAGGAGAGTAAGGATGGCTACACCTTC.

In this sample, this clone turned up once. The sample carries other DNA sequences with the same CDR3. The rearrangement links TRBV29-1 to TRBJ1-1, with D hard to call. Germline CDR1 is SQVTM and CDR2 is ANQGSEA. Trimming took 3 bases from V and 1 from J, leaving 6 bases between them. This CDR3 spans 12 amino acids. The chain's CDR3 is CSVDRGNTEAFF. The CDR3 DNA is TGCAGCGTTGACCGGGGGAACACTGAAGCTTTCTTT.

J is TRBJ2-5 and V is TRBV6-4; 10 positions agree with TRBD2. Losses at the gene ends were 7 bases for V and 5 bases for J; bases not matched to a gene: 13. CDR1 is MRHNA, CDR2 SNTAGT, per germline. The CDR3 totals 16 residues. The CDR3 DNA is TGTGCCAGCAACCCCAGCGGGGGGGCAGTAGAGGAGACCCAGTACTTC. This translates into CASNPSGGAVEETQYF.

This clone was recorded once. This chain links TRBV11-2 with TRBJ2-2; TRBD2 aligns across 8 bases. The CDR3 runs to 14 residues. The germline V gene has CDR1 SGHAT and CDR2 FQNNGV. V shed 10 bases, J shed 1 base, and the junction held 5 bases outside the gene matches. The CDR3 is CATRLAGNTGELFF. Written as DNA, the CDR3 is TGTGCCACTCGGCTAGCGGGGAACACCGGGGAGCTGTTTTTT.

This clone has a single count. The chain recombines TRBV5-3 with TRBJ1-1; perhaps TRBD1 as D (6 bases). TRBV5-3 is an ORF, and what it does is uncertain. V dropped 10 bases and J dropped 4 bases, with 17 bases sitting between them. The CDR3 has 13 residues. The CDR3, as DNA: TGTGCCGGTGAGGGGGAGAGGGGCACTGAAGCTTTCTTT. It is translated as CAGEGERGTEAFF.

This sequence joins TRBV28 and TRBJ1-4, with D tentatively TRBD1 (6 bases). V gave up 6 bases and J gave up 0 bases, with 14 bases separating them. Germline lookup yields CDR1 MDHEN and CDR2 SYDVKM. The CDR3 has 16 residues. The CDR3, as DNA: TGTGCCAGCAGCCCCCGACAGGTCCCAACTAATGAAAAACTGTTTTTT. It translates to CASSPRQVPTNEKLFF.

The V call is TRBV27, the J call TRBJ1-6, with 8 bases lining up with TRBD1. Germline trimming cut 6 bases from V and 10 bases from J; bases unmatched to any gene: 5. Germline V gives CDR1 MNHEY, CDR2 SMNVEV (reference sequence). The CDR3 has 13 residues. This CDR3 is CASSIRGPSPLHF. CDR3 coding DNA: TGTGCCAGCAGCATCAGGGGGCCGTCACCCCTCCACTTT.

The genes are TRBV9 and TRBJ1-6, with 7 bases fitting TRBD1. From germline, CDR1 is SGDLS and CDR2 YYNGEE. This CDR3 is 15 amino acids long. Trimming took 0 bases from V and 6 from J; bases not matched to a gene: 3. The CDR3 is CASSVGGQINSPLHF. The CDR3, as DNA: TGTGCCAGCAGCGTAGGGGGACAGATTAATTCACCCCTCCACTTT.

The CDR3 spells CASSADRGEANTF. The CDR3 region has the DNA TGTGCCAGCAGTGCGGACAGGGGGGAGGCCAACACCTTC. The chain employs TRBV2 and TRBJ1-2, with 10 positions matching TRBD1. V lost 4 bases to trimming and J lost 12 bases; unmatched junction nucleotides: 8. CDR3 size: 13 residues. Germline CDR1 and CDR2: SNHLY and FYNNEI.

The chain is built from TRBV11-2 and TRBJ1-6; TRBD1 agrees at 9 bases. CDR1 and CDR2 (germline): SGHAT, FQNNGV. With V trimmed by 5 bases and J by 9 bases, 8 bases remained unmatched. The CDR3 totals 15 residues. The CDR3 nucleotides are TGTGCCAGCAGCCCGGCAACAGGGGGCAGTTCACCCCTCCACTTT. This sequence encodes CASSPATGGSSPLHF.

The chain joins TRBV12-3 or TRBV12-4 to TRBJ1-6; a possible D gene is TRBD1 (6 bases). The CDR3 covers 13 residues. The V end lost 6 bases, the J end lost 10 bases, and 13 bases lay between the germline ends. The DNA of the CDR3 is TGTGCCAGCAGCAGGGGAGTAAACTCACCCCTCCACTTT. Residues: CASSRGVNSPLHF.

V usage is TRBV10-2 and J usage is TRBJ1-2, with TRBD1 matching over 9 bases. V lost 7 bases to trimming and J lost 5 bases; unmatched junction nucleotides: 5. This CDR3 is built from 13 residues. Germline V lookup: CDR1 WSHSY, CDR2 SAAADI. The CDR3 DNA follows: TGCGCCAGCACCCCGACAGGGGGATATGGCTACACCTTC. Its protein product is CASTPTGGYGYTF.

The chain recombines TRBV6-1 with TRBJ1-5; 11 bases fit TRBD1. The germline gives CDR1 MNHNS, CDR2 SASEGT. The CDR3 contains 17 residues. The junction had 6 bases not matched to a gene; V was cut back by 4 bases and J by 1 base. Here the CDR3 reads CASSAGQGGNSNQPQHF. The DNA for the CDR3 is TGTGCCAGCAGTGCGGGACAGGGGGGGAACAGCAATCAGCCCCAGCATTTT.

This rearrangement joins TRBV11-3 to TRBJ2-1, with 15 bases aligning to TRBD2. V lost 5 bases to trimming and J lost 7 bases; unmatched junction nucleotides: 12. Germline V gene data show CDR1 as SGHNT and CDR2 as YENEEA. This CDR3 has 18 amino acids. The CDR3 region has the DNA TGTGCCAGCAGCACCGGAGGGACTAGCGGGGGGCGGAGAAATGAGCAGTTCTTC. Amino acid sequence: CASSTGGTSGGRRNEQFF.

Here the CDR3 DNA reads TGTGCCAGCAGCTTAATGGGCGGGGGGGGCACAGATACGCAGTATTTT. This gives the protein CASSLMGGGGTDTQYF. The rearrangement joins TRBV7-2 to TRBJ2-3; 9 positions match TRBD2. The CDR3 length is 16 residues. J was trimmed by 1 base and V by 2 bases; bases with no gene match: 4. The germline gives CDR1 SGHTA, CDR2 FQGNSA.

This chain connects TRBV15 to TRBJ1-5, with TRBD1 as a possible D gene (6 bases). Germline V gene lookup returns CDR1 LNHNV and CDR2 YYDKDF (reference sequence). Trimming stripped 1 base from V and 3 bases from J, with 13 bases between. There are 16 residues in the CDR3. The DNA of the CDR3 is TGTGCCACCAGCAGAGGGGGTCAGGGGAACAATCAGCCCCAGCATTTT. This encodes CATSRGGQGNNQPQHF.

The rearrangement joins TRBV7-2 to TRBJ2-7; 7 positions match TRBD1. Trimming removed 2 bases from V and 7 bases from J; junction bases left unmatched: 8. CDR3 length equals 14 residues. The V gene's germline CDR1 is SGHTA and CDR2 FQGNSA. CDR3 bases: TGTGCCAGCAGCTTATTTGACAGGGCTAGAGAGCAGTACTTC. It codes for CASSLFDRAREQYF.

The CDR3 sequence: CASSDSTGSRTGELFF. The CDR3 DNA reads TGTGCCAGCAGTGACAGCACGGGGAGTAGGACCGGGGAGCTGTTTTTT. The chain employs TRBV25-1 and TRBJ2-2; maybe TRBD2 (5 bases). Looked up from germline, CDR1 is MGHDK and CDR2 is SYGVNS. The CDR3 length is 16 residues. The V end was cut by 3 bases, the J end by 5 bases, with 16 bases between.

Only one count was recorded for this clone. CDR3 sequence: CATSRESSYEQYF. CDR3 sequence (DNA): TGTGCCACCAGCAGGGAGAGCTCCTACGAGCAGTACTTC. The rearrangement links TRBV15 to TRBJ2-7; D is unclear. Trimming stripped 3 bases from V and 0 bases from J, with 6 bases between. The length of the CDR3 is 13 residues. Germline V gives CDR1 LNHNV, CDR2 YYDKDF (reference sequence).

The gene calls are TRBV28 and TRBJ2-3, with D tentatively TRBD2 (6 bases). Trimming took off 6 bases at V and 0 bases at J, with 13 bases between the two ends. Germline lookup yields CDR1 MDHEN and CDR2 SYDVKM. The CDR3 extends over 15 amino acids. CDR3 DNA sequence: TGTGCCAGCAGGTTCCCCGGGACTAGCACAGATACGCAGTATTTT. Translation gives CASRFPGTSTDTQYF. The entire variable domain, with the rest obtained from reference TRBV28 and TRBJ2-3, is as follows: DVKVTQSSRYLVKRTGEKVFLECVQDMDHENMFWYRQDPGLGLRLIYFSYDVKMKEKGDIPEGYSVSREKKERFSLILESASTNQTSMYLCASRFPGTSTDTQYFGPGTRLTVL.

V is TRBV27 and J is TRBJ1-2; tentatively, D is TRBD1 (5 bases). Trimming took 7 bases from V and 8 from J, leaving 14 bases between them. The CDR3 covers 12 residues. Germline V lookup: CDR1 MNHEY, CDR2 SMNVEV (reference sequence). Here the CDR3 DNA reads TGTGCCAGCAAGCAGGGTCAGGACGGCTACACCTTC. This codes for CASKQGQDGYTF.

The chain couples TRBV28 to TRBJ1-2, with TRBD1 matching 11 bases. Germline values: CDR1 MDHEN, CDR2 SYDVKM. J lost 8 bases, V lost 4 bases, and 9 bases had no gene match. The CDR3 sequence is 15 residues long. This CDR3 is CASSSGTGGRWGYTF. In DNA, the CDR3 is TGTGCCAGCAGTTCCGGGACAGGGGGAAGATGGGGCTACACCTTC.

This clone was detected once. This sequence joins TRBV6-5 and TRBJ1-2, with 8 bases matching TRBD1. Trimming took 5 bases from V and 7 from J; bases not matched to a gene: 9. This CDR3 comprises 14 residues. In germline, CDR1 is MNHEY, CDR2 SVGAGI. Here the CDR3 reads CASSPQQGDGGYTF. The CDR3 DNA is TGTGCCAGCAGTCCACAACAGGGGGACGGTGGCTACACCTTC.

V usage is TRBV5-5 and J usage is TRBJ1-5; TRBD1 is a possible D gene (5 bases). V gave up 1 base and J gave up 2 bases, with 19 bases separating them. Germline-derived CDR1 and CDR2 are SGHKS and YYEKEE (reference sequence). The length of the CDR3 is 18 residues. CDR3 DNA sequence: TGTGCCAGCAGCTTGATGGGGGGAAGTTCTCTGGGCAATCAGCCCCAGCATTTT. Translating gives CASSLMGGSSLGNQPQHF.

The chain carries TRBV4-1 and TRBJ2-2; tentative D call: TRBD1 (5 bases). The CDR3 loop spans 16 amino acids. V dropped 0 bases and J dropped 0 bases, with 8 bases sitting between them. From germline, CDR1 is MGHRA and CDR2 YSYEKL. The CDR3: CASSQEVGANTGELFF. CDR3 nucleotides: TGCGCCAGCAGCCAAGAGGTAGGGGCGAACACCGGGGAGCTGTTTTTT.

The chain recombines TRBV19 with TRBJ1-5; no clear D gene. The CDR3 length is 15 residues. The germline gives CDR1 LNHDA, CDR2 SQIVND (reference sequence). V was shortened by 2 bases and J by 0 bases, with 8 bases between the two germline ends. The CDR3 nucleotides are TGTGCCAGTAGTATAACAGCTTATAGCAATCAGCCCCAGCATTTT. Protein: CASSITAYSNQPQHF.

The chain is built from TRBV5-1 and TRBJ2-2; 8 nucleotides match TRBD1. The germline V gene has CDR1 SGHRS and CDR2 YFSETQ. This CDR3 spans 16 amino acids. V lost 4 bases and J lost 7; bases outside the gene matches: 12. CDR3 bases: TGCGCCAGCAGCGGGCAGGGGGCCGGTCGAGGCGGGGAGCTGTTTTTT. Its translation: CASSGQGAGRGGELFF.